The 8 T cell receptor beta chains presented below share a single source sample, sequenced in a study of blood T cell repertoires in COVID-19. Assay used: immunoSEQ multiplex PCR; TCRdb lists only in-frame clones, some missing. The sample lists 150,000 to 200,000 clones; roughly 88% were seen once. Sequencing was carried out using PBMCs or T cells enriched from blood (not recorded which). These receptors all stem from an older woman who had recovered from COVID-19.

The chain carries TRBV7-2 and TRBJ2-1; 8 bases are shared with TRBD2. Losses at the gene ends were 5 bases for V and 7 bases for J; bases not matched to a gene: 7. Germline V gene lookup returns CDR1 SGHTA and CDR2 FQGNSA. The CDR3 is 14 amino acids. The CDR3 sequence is CASSQPGGGNEQFF. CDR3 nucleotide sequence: TGTGCCAGCAGCCAACCCGGGGGGGGGAATGAGCAGTTCTTC.

For the CDR3, the DNA is TGTGCCAGCAGCAAAGGACAGGGTTGGAACTATGGCTACACCTTC. Translating gives CASSKGQGWNYGYTF. The chain recombines TRBV21-1 with TRBJ1-2; the table calls TRBD1, which could not be checked here. TRBV21-1 counts as a pseudogene. The CDR3 extends over 15 amino acids.

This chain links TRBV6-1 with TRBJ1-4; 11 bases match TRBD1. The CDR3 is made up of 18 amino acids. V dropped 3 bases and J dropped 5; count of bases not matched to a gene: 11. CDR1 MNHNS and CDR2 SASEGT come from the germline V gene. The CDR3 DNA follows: TGTGCCAGCAGTGAGATAAGGACAGGGGGCTACGGAAATGAAAAACTGTTTTTT. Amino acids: CASSEIRTGGYGNEKLFF.

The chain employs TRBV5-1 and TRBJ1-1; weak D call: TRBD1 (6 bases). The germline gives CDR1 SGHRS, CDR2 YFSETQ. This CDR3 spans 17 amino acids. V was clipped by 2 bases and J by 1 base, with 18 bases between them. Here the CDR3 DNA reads TGCGCCAGCAGCTTAGACCCTACAGGGTTCCAGAACACTGAAGCTTTCTTT. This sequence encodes CASSLDPTGFQNTEAFF.

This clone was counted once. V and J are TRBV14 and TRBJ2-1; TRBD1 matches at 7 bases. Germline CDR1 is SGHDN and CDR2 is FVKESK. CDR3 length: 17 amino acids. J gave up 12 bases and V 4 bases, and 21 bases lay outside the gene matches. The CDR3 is CASSPETGVLLAAPQFF. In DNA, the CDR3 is TGTGCCAGCAGCCCAGAAACAGGGGTCTTACTGGCCGCTCCGCAGTTCTTC.

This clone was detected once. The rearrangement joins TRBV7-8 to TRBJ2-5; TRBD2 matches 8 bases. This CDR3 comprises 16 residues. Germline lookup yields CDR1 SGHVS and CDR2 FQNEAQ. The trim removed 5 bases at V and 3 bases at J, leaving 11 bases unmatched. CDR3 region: CASSQPSGRGEETQYF. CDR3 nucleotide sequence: TGTGCCAGCAGCCAGCCGAGCGGGAGAGGGGAAGAGACCCAGTACTTC. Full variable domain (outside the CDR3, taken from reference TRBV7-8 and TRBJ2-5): GAGVSQSPRYKVAKRGQDVALRCDPISGHVSLFWYQQALGQGPEFLTYFQNEAQLDKSGLPSDRFFAERPEGSVSTLKIQRTQQEDSAVYLCASSQPSGRGEETQYFGPGTRLLVL.

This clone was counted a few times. The DNA for the CDR3 is TGCAGCGTTGAAGGGTCAGGGGGGCAAGGAGGGCAGTTCTTC. It translates to CSVEGSGGQGGQFF. The chain recombines TRBV29-1 with TRBJ2-1, with TRBD1 as a possible D gene (7 bases). Germline CDR1 and CDR2: SQVTM and ANQGSEA. Between the trimmed V and J ends, which lost 1 base and 12 bases, there was a span of 19 bases. This CDR3 region has 14 residues.

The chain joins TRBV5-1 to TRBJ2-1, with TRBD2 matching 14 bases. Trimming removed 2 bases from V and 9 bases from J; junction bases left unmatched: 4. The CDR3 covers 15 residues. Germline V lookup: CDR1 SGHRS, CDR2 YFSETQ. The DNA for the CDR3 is TGCGCCAGCAGCTTAGGACTAGCGGGGGGAGGTGAGCAGTTCTTC. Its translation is CASSLGLAGGGEQFF.